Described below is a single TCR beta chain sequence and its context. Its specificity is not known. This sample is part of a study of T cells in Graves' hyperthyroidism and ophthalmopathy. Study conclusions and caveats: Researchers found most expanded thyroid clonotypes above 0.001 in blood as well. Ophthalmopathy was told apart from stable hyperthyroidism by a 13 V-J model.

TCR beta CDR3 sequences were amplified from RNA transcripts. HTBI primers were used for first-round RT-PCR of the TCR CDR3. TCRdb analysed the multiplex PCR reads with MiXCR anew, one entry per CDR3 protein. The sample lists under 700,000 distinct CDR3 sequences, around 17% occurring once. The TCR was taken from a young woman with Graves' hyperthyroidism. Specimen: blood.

The CDR3 nucleotides read TGTGCCAGCAGCGTAGGTGTCCGGGGGAACACCGGGGAGCTGTTTTTT. It translates to CASSVGVRGNTGELFF. This sequence joins TRBV9 and TRBJ2-2; D is perhaps TRBD2 (5 bases). This CDR3 is 16 amino acids long. The V end lost 0 bases, the J end lost 1 base, and 10 bases lay between the germline ends. Germline V lookup: CDR1 SGDLS, CDR2 YYNGEE.